Presented here are 29 T cell receptor beta chains from one specimen sequenced in a study of human T cells and chemical hapten exposure. In TCRdb, the RACE reads were re-called with MiXCR into one record per CDR3 protein. The sample holds approximately 260,000 distinct CDR3 sequences, about 8.1% seen once. As to time point: pre-sensitization, week 0. The treatment is: therapeutic diphenylcyclopropenone sensitization with weekly scalp DPC. The sequenced sample was whole blood, obtained in connection with sensitization to the hapten diphenylcyclopropenone (DPC). These TCRs come from a woman aged 40 to 50 with alopecia areata. Some clones in this sample may be carry-over from other donors' samples.

This clonotype was counted at least ten times. The chain has TRBV6-2 or TRBV6-3 and TRBJ1-1; D not certain. The germline V gene has CDR1 MNHEY and CDR2 SVGEGT. Deletions cut 0 bases from V and 1 base from J, with 3 bases between. The CDR3 contains 13 residues. CDR3: CASSYSRNTEAFF. CDR3 coding DNA: TGTGCCAGCAGTTACTCTAGGAACACTGAAGCTTTCTTT.

This clonotype showed up just a few times. V is TRBV6-6 and J is TRBJ2-7; no clear D gene. Trimming removed 8 bases at V and 5 bases at J, with 10 bases between. Germline lookup yields CDR1 MNHNY and CDR2 SVGAGI (reference sequence). CDR3 size: 11 residues. CDR3 protein: CASGDIHEQYF. The CDR3 DNA reads TGTGCCAGCGGAGATATACACGAGCAGTACTTC.

The rearrangement uses TRBV18 and TRBJ2-6; D remains ambiguous. Trimming stripped 3 bases from V and 2 bases from J, with 8 bases between. Germline V CDR1 and CDR2: KGHSH, LQKENI. The CDR3 consists of 15 residues. The CDR3 sequence is CASSPPPAGANVLTF. The DNA of the CDR3 is TGTGCCAGCTCACCCCCCCCTGCTGGGGCCAACGTCCTGACTTTC.

The sample holds many counts of this clonotype. This sequence joins TRBV7-6 and TRBJ2-7; 9 bases map to TRBD2. Trimming cost V 1 base and J 1 base; bases outside gene matches: 2. The length of the CDR3 is 15 residues. CDR1 and CDR2 (germline): SGHVS, FNYEAQ. CDR3: CASSLVLAGSYEQYF. In DNA, the CDR3 is TGTGCCAGCAGCTTAGTTCTAGCGGGGTCCTACGAGCAGTACTTC.

V gene TRBV7-9 combines with J gene TRBJ1-2; 7 positions agree with TRBD1. The J segment lost 4 bases and the V segment lost 6 bases, leaving 8 bases of the junction unmatched. CDR1 and CDR2 (germline): SEHNR, FQNEAQ (reference sequence). CDR3 length equals 14 residues. The CDR3 here is CASSTTRTGYGYTF. The CDR3 nucleotides read TGTGCCAGCAGTACCACTAGGACAGGCTATGGCTACACCTTC.

V is TRBV6-2 or TRBV6-3 and J is TRBJ2-1, with 8 bases identical to TRBD1. The V gene end was trimmed by 3 bases and the J gene end by 4 bases; junction bases not matched to a gene: 5. Germline loops: CDR1 MNHEY, CDR2 SVGEGT. The CDR3 loop spans 15 amino acids. CDR3 DNA: TGTGCCAGCAGTTATTGGGACAGGCGTTACAATGAGCAGTTCTTC. Protein sequence: CASSYWDRRYNEQFF.

The chain links TRBV27 to TRBJ1-6, with D possibly TRBD1 on 5 matching bases. This CDR3 is 14 amino acids long. Germline loops: CDR1 MNHEY, CDR2 SMNVEV (reference sequence). Deletions cut 7 bases from V and 10 bases from J, with 17 bases between. The CDR3 nucleotides read TGTGCCAGCACCCCGAGGAGGGGTGGGTCACCCCTCCACTTT. Translated, it gives CASTPRRGGSPLHF.

In this sample, this clonotype turned up many times. V gene TRBV7-2 combines with J gene TRBJ2-2; D is unclear. V was pared by 0 bases and J by 5 bases, with 7 bases between. Per germline, CDR1 SGHTA and CDR2 FQGNSA. The CDR3 length is 14 residues. CDR3 sequence (DNA): TGTGCCAGCAGCTTAGCGCTGAATACCGGGGAGCTGTTTTTT. It translates to CASSLALNTGELFF. The full variable domain, its missing parts supplied by reference TRBV7-2 and TRBJ2-2, is GAGVSQSPSNKVTEKGKDVELRCDPISGHTALYWYRQSLGQGLEFLIYFQGNSAPDKSGLPSDRFSAERTGGSVSTLTIQRTQQEDSAVYLCASSLALNTGELFFGEGSRLTVL.

This chain links TRBV6-5 with TRBJ1-2; perhaps TRBD1 as D (5 bases). This CDR3 comprises 12 residues. Trimming shortened V by 3 bases and J by 6 bases, and 8 bases separated the two germline ends. Looked up from germline, CDR1 is MNHEY and CDR2 is SVGAGI. DNA for the CDR3: TGTGCCAGCAGTTATGCGGGGGATGGCTACACCTTC. The encoded protein is CASSYAGDGYTF.

This clonotype was recorded a few times. This chain connects TRBV3-1 to TRBJ1-2; 8 bases match TRBD1. From germline, CDR1 is LGHDT and CDR2 YNNKEL (reference sequence). The V and J ends lost 1 base and 4 bases, in that order; junction bases with no gene match: 8. There are 16 residues in the CDR3. CDR3 protein: CASSQGRQGRIYGYTF. The CDR3 DNA is TGTGCCAGCAGCCAAGGAAGACAGGGGCGCATCTATGGCTACACCTTC.

The V gene is TRBV2, the J gene TRBJ2-1; 12 positions match TRBD2. The germline CDR1 and CDR2 sequences are SNHLY and FYNNEI. V shed 1 base, J shed 6 bases, and the junction held 10 bases outside the gene matches. There are 18 residues in the CDR3. The CDR3 bases are TGTGCCAGCAGTGAAGGGCCCAGGCTAGCGGGAGGGGGCAATGAGCAGTTCTTC. The encoded protein is CASSEGPRLAGGGNEQFF.

This clonotype was seen at least ten times. This chain uses TRBV29-1 with TRBJ2-2, with TRBD2 as a possible D gene (6 bases). CDR3 length: 15 amino acids. Looked up from germline, CDR1 is SQVTM and CDR2 is ANQGSEA. V gave up 2 bases and J gave up 1 base, with 11 bases separating them. The CDR3 spells CSVESGDLNTGELFF. CDR3 sequence (DNA): TGCAGCGTTGAATCCGGGGACTTGAACACCGGGGAGCTGTTTTTT.

There are many counts of this clonotype. The J gene is TRBJ2-2, the V gene TRBV7-2; possible D gene TRBD1, 5 bases. The germline V gene encodes CDR1 SGHTA and CDR2 FQGNSA. Trimming took 2 bases from V and 0 from J, leaving 7 bases between them. CDR3 length equals 15 residues. The CDR3 nucleotides read TGTGCCAGCAGCTTAACAGGACCGAACACCGGGGAGCTGTTTTTT. It codes for CASSLTGPNTGELFF.

The V call is TRBV28, the J call TRBJ2-1, with 12 bases lining up with TRBD2. Trimming at V came to 2 bases and at J to 8 bases, leaving 7 bases not matched to a gene. This CDR3 is 16 amino acids long. Germline values: CDR1 MDHEN, CDR2 SYDVKM. CDR3 in DNA: TGTGCCAGCAGTTTAGCGGGTACTAGCGGGAGGCATGAGCAGTTCTTC. This sequence encodes CASSLAGTSGRHEQFF.

This clonotype was detected ten times or more. This chain joins TRBV12-5 and TRBJ1-2; the match to TRBD1 covers 9 bases. V was pared by 6 bases and J by 6 bases, with 5 bases of the junction left unmatched. CDR3 length equals 13 residues. In germline, CDR1 is LGHNT, CDR2 FRNRAP. In nucleotides, the CDR3 is TGTGCTAGTGGCCACGGACAGGGGAATGGCTACACCTTC. The encoded protein is CASGHGQGNGYTF.

V usage is TRBV28 and J usage is TRBJ2-1; 8 bases line up with TRBD2. The V and J ends lost 5 bases and 7 bases, in that order; junction bases with no gene match: 10. CDR1 is MDHEN and CDR2 is SYDVKM in the germline V gene. CDR3 length: 15 amino acids. The chain's CDR3 is CASSKAGGVGNEQFF. The DNA for the CDR3 is TGTGCCAGCAGTAAGGCGGGAGGAGTCGGGAATGAGCAGTTCTTC.

The genes are TRBV7-9 and TRBJ1-6, with 8 bases that match TRBD1. Germline CDR1 is SEHNR and CDR2 is FQNEAQ (reference sequence). This CDR3 is 13 amino acids long. V dropped 4 bases and J dropped 12; count of bases not matched to a gene: 5. CDR3 sequence: CASSSGQVGPLHF. CDR3 coding DNA: TGTGCCAGCAGCTCGGGACAGGTGGGACCCCTCCACTTT.

The chain employs TRBV20-1 and TRBJ1-1; D is uncertain. CDR1 is DFQATT and CDR2 is SNEGSKA in the germline V gene (reference sequence). Trimming cost V 3 bases and J 1 base, with 9 bases left between them. This CDR3 comprises 13 residues. In DNA form, the CDR3 reads TGCAGTGCTAGCAACAACCAGAACACTGAAGCTTTCTTT. Translation gives CSASNNQNTEAFF.

The chain joins TRBV12-3 or TRBV12-4 to TRBJ1-6; TRBD1 agrees at 10 bases. V trimming: 4 bases; J trimming: 10 bases; junction bases outside the gene matches: 7. The CDR3 loop spans 15 amino acids. The CDR3 here is CASSSGQGPGSPLHF. The CDR3 DNA is TGTGCCAGCAGTTCGGGACAGGGGCCAGGGTCACCCCTCCACTTT.

This rearrangement joins TRBV28 to TRBJ2-5; TRBD1 matches at 8 bases. The CDR3 contains 14 residues. Germline V gives CDR1 MDHEN, CDR2 SYDVKM. With V trimmed by 4 bases and J by 4 bases, 5 bases remained unmatched. The CDR3, as DNA: TGTGCCAGCAGTTCGCAGGGGGCAGCAGAGACCCAGTACTTC. It encodes CASSSQGAAETQYF.

This clonotype was seen at least ten times. The rearrangement joins TRBV12-3 or TRBV12-4 to TRBJ2-5; a weak D match, TRBD2 (6 bases). Trimming shortened V by 6 bases and J by 3 bases, and 8 bases separated the two germline ends. The CDR3 spans 12 residues. In nucleotides, the CDR3 is TGTGCCAGCAGCGGGAGAGAAGAGACCCAGTACTTC. It translates to CASSGREETQYF.

This clonotype came up a few times. The rearrangement uses TRBV11-2 and TRBJ2-1; unclear D gene. CDR1 and CDR2 from the germline V gene are SGHAT and FQNNGV. Trimming removed 1 base at V and 9 bases at J, with 7 bases between. The CDR3 has 12 residues. The DNA for the CDR3 is TGTGCCAGCAGCTTAGGGGCAGGTGAGCAGTTCTTC. Its protein product is CASSLGAGEQFF.

In this sample, this clonotype turned up a few times. The chain links TRBV6-2 or TRBV6-3 to TRBJ2-7, with D maybe TRBD1 (6 bases). Germline lookup yields CDR1 MNHEY and CDR2 SVGEGT. Trimming pared 4 bases from V and 2 bases from J, leaving 9 bases between. This CDR3 has 13 amino acids. CDR3 DNA sequence: TGTGCCAGCAGTTGGGACAACCCCTACGAGCAGTACTTC. Protein product: CASSWDNPYEQYF.

The V and J genes are TRBV6-6 and TRBJ1-5; D gene ambiguous. V dropped 10 bases and J dropped 7 bases, with 11 bases sitting between them. Germline CDR1 and CDR2: MNHNY and SVGAGI (reference sequence). The CDR3 loop spans 11 amino acids. The CDR3 reads CANSSRQPQHF. In DNA, the CDR3 is TGTGCCAATTCTTCGAGGCAGCCCCAGCATTTT.

The V call is TRBV12-3 or TRBV12-4, the J call TRBJ2-7, with 9 bases fitting TRBD2. V lost 5 bases, J lost 6 bases, and 8 bases stayed unmatched. CDR3 length equals 14 residues. CDR3 protein: CASSRSGRGFEQYF. CDR3 DNA: TGTGCCAGCAGTCGTAGCGGGAGAGGATTCGAGCAGTACTTC.

The chain links TRBV7-2 to TRBJ1-6; possibly TRBD1 for D (6 bases). V lost 5 bases, J lost 11 bases, and 16 bases lay in between. This CDR3 has 14 amino acids. The germline gives CDR1 SGHTA, CDR2 FQGNSA. The CDR3: CASSPGTPGAPLHF. Written as DNA, the CDR3 is TGTGCCAGCAGCCCCGGGACACCCGGCGCACCCCTCCACTTT.

This clonotype was counted between two and nine times. The chain has TRBV24-1 and TRBJ2-3, with 11 bases aligning to TRBD2. V lost 3 bases, J lost 3 bases, and 4 bases stayed unmatched. Germline CDR1 KGHDR, CDR2 SFDVKD. CDR3 length: 16 amino acids. CDR3 in amino acids: CATSDPTSGGTDTQYF. The CDR3 DNA sequence: TGTGCCACCAGTGATCCCACTAGCGGGGGAACAGATACGCAGTATTTT.

In this sample, this clonotype turned up many times. The rearrangement joins TRBV27 to TRBJ2-7; tentatively, D is TRBD1 (7 bases). This CDR3 has 15 residues. Trimming took 6 bases from V and 6 from J, leaving 21 bases between them. The germline CDR1 and CDR2 sequences are MNHEY and SMNVEV (reference sequence). The CDR3 protein is CASSLYRGGTGEQYF. CDR3 coding DNA: TGTGCCAGCAGCCTGTACAGGGGAGGTACTGGCGAGCAGTACTTC.

This clonotype was observed many times. The V and J genes are TRBV12-3 or TRBV12-4 and TRBJ2-3; 11 bases map to TRBD2. V gave up 7 bases and J gave up 4 bases; unmatched junction bases: 4. The CDR3 loop spans 14 amino acids. This chain's CDR3 is CASTPLAGADTQYF. In nucleotides, the CDR3 is TGTGCCAGCACCCCACTAGCGGGAGCAGATACGCAGTATTTT.